Following are 4 T cell receptor beta chains from one sample sequenced in a study of T cell clonality in common variable immunodeficiency. Data came from immunoSEQ multiplex PCR; TCRdb stores just in-frame clones and leaves some out. The sample contains under 40,000 clones, none of them singletons. Sequenced sample: peripheral blood mononuclear cells. The receptors here all came from a person aged 18 to 70 in good health.

Many counts were recorded for this clone. Coverage ceases 3 residues before the CDR3 finishes, and the germline J gene fills in the end. This chain connects TRBV6-2 or TRBV6-3 to TRBJ1-5, with 9 positions matching TRBD1. This CDR3 contains 14 residues. The germline V gene encodes CDR1 MNHEY and CDR2 SVGEGT. Trimming at V came to 6 bases and at J to 5 bases, leaving 5 bases not matched to a gene. CDR3 DNA, as far as it was read: TGTGCCAGCAGCCTACGACAGGGGGATCAGCCC. It yields the protein CASSLRQGDQP. The whole CDR3 region reads CASSLRQGDQPQHF.

This clone was seen ten or more times. The CDR3 end lies 3 residues beyond the end of the read and is filled in from the germline J gene. This rearrangement joins TRBV15 to TRBJ1-4, with a tentative D call TRBD1 (6 bases). This CDR3 contains 13 residues. V dropped 6 bases and J dropped 8 bases, with 13 bases sitting between them. Germline-derived CDR1 and CDR2 are LNHNV and YYDKDF (reference sequence). The CDR3 sequence: CATRQGMREKLFF. Partial CDR3 DNA: TGTGCCACCAGACAGGGAATGAGGGAAAAA.

This clone has ten or more counts. The part of the CDR3 DNA that was read is TGTGCCAGCAGCCGCAGGGGGCAAGAGACC. Its translation is CASSRRGQET. The complete CDR3 sequence is CASSRRGQETQYF. The chain links TRBV5-6 to TRBJ2-5; 7 bases map to TRBD1. From the germline J gene comes the end of the CDR3, since the read stops 3 residues before it. Germline V gene lookup returns CDR1 SGHDT and CDR2 YYEEEE. The CDR3 has 13 residues. The V segment lost 4 bases and the J segment 2 bases; nucleotides outside the gene matches: 2.

The table lists this clone with many counts. The CDR3 end is not reached by the read, which stops 3 residues before it; the germline J gene fills it in. The chain employs TRBV11-2 and TRBJ2-7; the D is unclear. CDR1 is SGHAT and CDR2 is FQNNGV in the germline V gene. The CDR3 loop spans 12 amino acids. V lost 3 bases and J 3 bases, leaving 6 bases between the germline ends. The sequenced CDR3 bases are TGTGCCAGCAGCTTTTCGGTCTACGAG. As protein: CASSFSVYE. The whole CDR3 protein is CASSFSVYEQYF.